Following are 26 T cell receptor beta chains from one sample sequenced in a study of OX40 agonist ivuxolimab in advanced cancers. Using immunoSEQ multiplex PCR, the repertoire was profiled, and TCRdb retains in-frame clones only, with some absent. The table shows tens of thousands of clones, with more than 80% occurring only once. Sequenced material: CD4+ or CD8+ T cells sorted from blood, taken in a trial of the OX40 agonist ivuxolimab. Receptors were obtained from an adult with an advanced solid tumor such as melanoma, head and neck, liver or kidney cancer.

The rearrangement links TRBV7-6 to TRBJ2-1; D perhaps matches TRBD1 (5 bases). CDR1 is SGHVS and CDR2 is FNYEAQ in the germline V gene. CDR3 length equals 11 residues. The V end lost 5 bases, the J end lost 10 bases, and 9 bases lay between the germline ends. CDR3 bases: TGTGCCAGCAGCAGCAACAGGGAGCAGTTCTTC. This gives the protein CASSSNREQFF.

The chain uses TRBV7-9 and TRBJ2-5, with TRBD1 identical over 10 bases. Germline assignment: CDR1 SEHNR and CDR2 FQNEAQ (reference sequence). Losses at the gene ends were 5 bases for V and 5 bases for J; bases not matched to a gene: 5. The CDR3 length is 14 residues. The CDR3 spells CASSMTGGVETQYF. In DNA form, the CDR3 reads TGTGCCAGCAGCATGACAGGGGGCGTGGAGACCCAGTACTTC. Drawing the rest from reference TRBV7-9 and TRBJ2-5, the complete variable domain is DTGVSQNPRHKITKRGQNVTFRCDPISEHNRLYWYRQTLGQGPEFLTYFQNEAQLEKSRLLSDRFSAERPKGSFSTLEIQRTEQGDSAMYLCASSMTGGVETQYFGPGTRLLVL.

The chain combines TRBV12-5 with TRBJ2-1; D is uncertain. Germline V gene lookup returns CDR1 LGHNT and CDR2 FRNRAP. Trimming cost V 3 bases and J 4 bases, with 7 bases left between them. The CDR3 loop spans 13 amino acids. The CDR3 bases are TGTGCTAGTGGTTTAATGCAGTACAATGAGCAGTTCTTC. Its translation is CASGLMQYNEQFF.

This chain connects TRBV28 to TRBJ1-1; no reliable D call. The V and J ends lost 3 bases and 2 bases respectively, with 10 bases between them. This CDR3 is 14 amino acids long. Germline V lookup: CDR1 MDHEN, CDR2 SYDVKM. CDR3 DNA sequence: TGTGCCAGCAGTTTGGGTCCAGGCAACACTGAAGCTTTCTTT. This codes for CASSLGPGNTEAFF.

This chain links TRBV27 with TRBJ2-7, with a possible D match to TRBD2 (6 bases). The V gene's germline CDR1 is MNHEY and CDR2 SMNVEV (reference sequence). The length of the CDR3 is 13 residues. V dropped 3 bases and J dropped 2 bases, with 8 bases sitting between them. CDR3 region: CASSFGEAYEQYF. Written as DNA, the CDR3 is TGTGCCAGCAGTTTTGGGGAGGCCTACGAGCAGTACTTC.

The chain is built from TRBV6-1 and TRBJ2-3; no clear D. The CDR3 covers 14 residues. Trimming removed 6 bases at V and 7 bases at J, with 17 bases between. The germline V gene encodes CDR1 MNHNS and CDR2 SASEGT. The CDR3 DNA reads TGTGCCAGCAGGGATACGTCCCTCACTTATACGCAGTATTTT. Amino acids: CASRDTSLTYTQYF.

This clone was picked up one time. V and J are TRBV25-1 and TRBJ1-2, with 8 bases that match TRBD1. The CDR3 runs 15 residues. V gave up 4 bases and J gave up 3 bases; unmatched junction bases: 7. Germline loops: CDR1 MGHDK, CDR2 SYGVNS. CDR3 DNA sequence: TGTGCCAGCAGTGCCGGACAGGGTAGAGACTATGGCTACACCTTC. Its translation is CASSAGQGRDYGYTF.

This chain uses TRBV11-2 with TRBJ1-4, with D perhaps TRBD1 (6 bases). V gave up 10 bases and J gave up 8 bases, with 14 bases separating them. The CDR3 contains 12 residues. Per the germline V gene, CDR1 is SGHAT and CDR2 is FQNNGV. CDR3 sequence: CATGVVGEKLFF. The DNA of the CDR3 is TGTGCCACAGGGGTGGTAGGCGAAAAACTGTTTTTT.

This chain joins TRBV10-3 and TRBJ2-5; 12 positions agree with TRBD2. Germline V lookup: CDR1 ENHRY, CDR2 SYGVKD. The CDR3 extends over 16 amino acids. The trim removed 0 bases at V and 4 bases at J, leaving 3 bases unmatched. CDR3 DNA: TGTGCCATCAGTGAGTCTCAGGGACTAGCGGGAGAGACCCAGTACTTC. It encodes CAISESQGLAGETQYF.

The chain has TRBV27 and TRBJ1-5; 9 bases align to TRBD1. The CDR3 spans 16 residues. Germline assignment: CDR1 MNHEY and CDR2 SMNVEV (reference sequence). With 5 bases clipped from V and 6 bases from J, the junction kept 11 bases outside the gene matches. The CDR3 DNA reads TGTGCCAGCAGTAGCGCAGGGACAGGGTATCCTCAGCCCCAGCATTTT. It translates to CASSSAGTGYPQPQHF.

The chain joins TRBV27 to TRBJ1-2; no firm D call. CDR1 and CDR2 from the germline V gene are MNHEY and SMNVEV (reference sequence). With 5 bases removed from V and 3 bases from J, the gap between germline ends came to 10 bases. This CDR3 has 13 amino acids. CDR3 sequence reads: CASSPGLHYGYTF. The CDR3 coding sequence is TGTGCCAGCAGTCCTGGTCTACACTATGGCTACACCTTC.

The V call is TRBV30, the J call TRBJ1-2; the match to TRBD1 covers 7 bases. Germline trimming cut 5 bases from V and 0 bases from J; bases unmatched to any gene: 6. CDR3 length equals 14 residues. Germline CDR1 GTSNPN, CDR2 SVGIG (reference sequence). This CDR3 is CAWSPGTANYGYTF. The CDR3 DNA reads TGTGCCTGGTCACCCGGGACAGCTAACTATGGCTACACCTTC. Using reference TRBV30 and TRBJ1-2 for the parts outside the CDR3, the full variable domain is SQTIHQWPATLVQPVGSPLSLECTVEGTSNPNLYWYRQAAGRGLQLLFYSVGIGQISSEVPQNLSASRPQDRQFILSSKKLLLSDSGFYLCAWSPGTANYGYTFGSGTRLTVV.

J is TRBJ2-5 and V is TRBV5-1; 7 nucleotides align to TRBD1. There are 17 residues in the CDR3. V trimming: 1 base; J trimming: 1 base; junction bases outside the gene matches: 10. Germline CDR1 reads SGHRS; CDR2 reads YFSETQ. The CDR3 DNA sequence: TGCGCCAGCAGCTTGAGGGGGCCACACAATACCCAAGAGACCCAGTACTTC. Translation gives CASSLRGPHNTQETQYF.

The V gene is TRBV7-9, the J gene TRBJ2-2, with 8 bases aligning to TRBD2. The ends lost 3 bases at V and 5 bases at J; junction bases unmatched: 5. The CDR3 totals 15 residues. Germline V gene data show CDR1 as SEHNR and CDR2 as FQNEAQ (reference sequence). CDR3 DNA: TGTGCCAGCAGCTTCGGCGGGAGGATAACCGGGGAGCTGTTTTTT. This encodes CASSFGGRITGELFF.

This clone showed up just a few times. This chain uses TRBV30 with TRBJ1-1; weak D call: TRBD1 (6 bases). This CDR3 contains 13 residues. V dropped 3 bases and J dropped 3 bases, with 11 bases sitting between them. The germline gives CDR1 GTSNPN, CDR2 SVGIG (reference sequence). The CDR3 coding sequence is TGTGCCTGGAGGTTTGGGGGCCACACTGAAGCTTTCTTT. The encoded protein is CAWRFGGHTEAFF.

A note on this clone: At the DNA level, this CDR3 is encoded by other sequences in the same sample as well. V is TRBV7-9 and J is TRBJ1-6; D not resolved. This CDR3 region has 15 residues. Between the trimmed V and J ends, which lost 5 bases and 9 bases, there was a span of 17 bases. CDR1 and CDR2 (germline): SEHNR, FQNEAQ (reference sequence). In DNA form, the CDR3 reads TGTGCCAGCAGCCCCGGCGGGGATGCTGGTTCACCCCTCCACTTT. As protein: CASSPGGDAGSPLHF.

The chain carries TRBV7-9 and TRBJ1-5; D remains unclear. V was pared by 1 base and J by 0 bases, with 4 bases between. CDR3 size: 14 residues. From germline, CDR1 is SEHNR and CDR2 FQNEAQ (reference sequence). The CDR3 here is CASSLGDSNQPQHF. DNA for the CDR3: TGTGCCAGCAGCTTAGGGGATAGCAATCAGCCCCAGCATTTT.

This rearrangement joins TRBV7-9 to TRBJ2-7, with D hard to call. CDR1 is SEHNR and CDR2 is FQNEAQ in the germline V gene (reference sequence). V shed 2 bases and J shed 0 bases, with 11 bases lying between them. This CDR3 region has 15 residues. For the CDR3, the DNA is TGTGCCAGCAGCTTAAGGCACGGACCCTCCTACGAGCAGTACTTC. It translates to CASSLRHGPSYEQYF. The entire variable domain, with the rest obtained from reference TRBV7-9 and TRBJ2-7, is as follows: DTGVSQNPRHKITKRGQNVTFRCDPISEHNRLYWYRQTLGQGPEFLTYFQNEAQLEKSRLLSDRFSAERPKGSFSTLEIQRTEQGDSAMYLCASSLRHGPSYEQYFGPGTRLTVT.

This chain joins TRBV27 and TRBJ1-6; D remains unclear. Trimming removed 5 bases at V and 7 bases at J, with 6 bases between. The CDR3 runs 12 residues. Germline V gene lookup returns CDR1 MNHEY and CDR2 SMNVEV (reference sequence). The CDR3 protein is CASSPPNSPLHF. The CDR3 DNA reads as TGTGCCAGCAGTCCCCCGAATTCACCCCTCCACTTT.

The J gene is TRBJ2-2, the V gene TRBV7-6; no clear D gene. Deletions cut 4 bases from V and 1 base from J, with 7 bases between. CDR1 and CDR2 from the germline V gene are SGHVS and FNYEAQ. The CDR3 consists of 14 residues. CDR3 residues: CASSSGWNTGELFF. For the CDR3, the DNA is TGTGCCAGCAGCTCTGGCTGGAACACCGGGGAGCTGTTTTTT.

This sequence joins TRBV19 and TRBJ2-7; the D is unclear. The CDR3 runs to 13 residues. Germline CDR1 is LNHDA and CDR2 is SQIVND (reference sequence). V was clipped by 10 bases and J by 5 bases, with 18 bases between them. The CDR3 region is CATSPKRLHEQYF. The CDR3 coding sequence is TGTGCCACGTCGCCAAAAAGGCTCCACGAGCAGTACTTC.

This clone was seen more than once but under ten times. V usage is TRBV7-6 and J usage is TRBJ1-4, with a possible D match to TRBD1 (5 bases). This CDR3 region has 13 residues. Germline-derived CDR1 and CDR2 are SGHVS and FNYEAQ. Trimming removed 3 bases at V and 8 bases at J, with 10 bases between. The CDR3 nucleotides read TGTGCCAGCAGCTTCGGACATTACGAAAAACTGTTTTTT. This gives the protein CASSFGHYEKLFF.

The rearrangement links TRBV9 to TRBJ1-4, with 7 nucleotides matching TRBD1. Germline loops: CDR1 SGDLS, CDR2 YYNGEE. The CDR3 spans 12 residues. The V and J ends lost 7 bases and 8 bases, in that order; junction bases with no gene match: 5. In nucleotides, the CDR3 is TGTGCCAGCGGACAGGAGGGAGAAAAACTGTTTTTT. This translates into CASGQEGEKLFF.

The genes are TRBV5-5 and TRBJ1-2; the match to TRBD1 covers 7 bases. Germline values: CDR1 SGHKS, CDR2 YYEKEE (reference sequence). The CDR3 consists of 15 residues. V dropped 3 bases and J dropped 7; count of bases not matched to a gene: 12. CDR3: CASSYRDSVYSGYTF. The DNA of the CDR3 is TGTGCCAGCAGCTACCGGGACAGTGTCTATTCTGGCTACACCTTC.

The rearrangement links TRBV15 to TRBJ2-2; D gene ambiguous. This CDR3 has 13 residues. Germline V gene lookup returns CDR1 LNHNV and CDR2 YYDKDF (reference sequence). Trimming took 3 bases from V and 2 from J, leaving 4 bases between them. The CDR3 nucleotides are TGTGCCACCAGCAGGACAAACACCGGGGAGCTGTTTTTT. Translation gives CATSRTNTGELFF.

The V call is TRBV27, the J call TRBJ2-1, with 8 bases lining up with TRBD2. The CDR3 totals 14 residues. V trimming: 6 bases; J trimming: 2 bases; junction bases outside the gene matches: 3. Germline lookup yields CDR1 MNHEY and CDR2 SMNVEV (reference sequence). The CDR3 is CASSLAGTYNEQFF. In nucleotides, the CDR3 is TGTGCCAGCAGCTTAGCGGGGACCTACAATGAGCAGTTCTTC.